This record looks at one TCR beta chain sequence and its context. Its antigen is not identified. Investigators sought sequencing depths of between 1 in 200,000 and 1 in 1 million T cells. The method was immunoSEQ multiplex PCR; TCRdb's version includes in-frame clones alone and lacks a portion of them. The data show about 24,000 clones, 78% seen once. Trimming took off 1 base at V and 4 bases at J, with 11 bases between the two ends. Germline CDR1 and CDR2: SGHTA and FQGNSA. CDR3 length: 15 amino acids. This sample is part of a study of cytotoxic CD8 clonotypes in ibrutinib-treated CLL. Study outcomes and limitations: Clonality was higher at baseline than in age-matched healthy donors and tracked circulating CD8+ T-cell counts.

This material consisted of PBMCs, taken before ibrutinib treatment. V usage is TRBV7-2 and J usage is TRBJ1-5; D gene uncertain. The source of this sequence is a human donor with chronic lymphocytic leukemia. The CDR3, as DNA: TGTGCCAGCAGCTTAGGTGGACCGGTGAATCAGCCCCAGCATTTT. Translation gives CASSLGGPVNQPQHF.